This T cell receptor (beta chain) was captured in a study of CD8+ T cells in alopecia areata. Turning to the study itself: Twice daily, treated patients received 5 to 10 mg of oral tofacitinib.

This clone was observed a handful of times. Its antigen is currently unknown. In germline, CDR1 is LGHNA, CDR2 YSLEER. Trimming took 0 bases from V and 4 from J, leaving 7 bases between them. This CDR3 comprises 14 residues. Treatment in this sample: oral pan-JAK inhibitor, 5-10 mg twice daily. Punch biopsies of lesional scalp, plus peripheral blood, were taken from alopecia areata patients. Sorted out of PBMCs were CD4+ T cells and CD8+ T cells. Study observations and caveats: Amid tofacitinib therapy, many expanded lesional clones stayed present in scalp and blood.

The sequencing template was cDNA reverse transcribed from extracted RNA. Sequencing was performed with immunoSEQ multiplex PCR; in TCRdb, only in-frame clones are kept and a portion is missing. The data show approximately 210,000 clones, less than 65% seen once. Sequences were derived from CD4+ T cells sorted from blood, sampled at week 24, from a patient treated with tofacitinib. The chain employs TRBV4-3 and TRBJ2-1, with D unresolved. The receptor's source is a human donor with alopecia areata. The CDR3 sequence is CASSQDPSYNEQFF. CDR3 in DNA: TGCGCCAGCAGCCAAGATCCGAGTTACAATGAGCAGTTCTTC.